What follows is one T cell receptor (beta chain) and its context. This specimen belongs to a study of blood T cells in healthy people across ages. In germline, CDR1 is MDHEN, CDR2 SYDVKM. There are 14 residues in the CDR3. After removal of 4 bases from V and 0 bases from J, the junction contained 1 base not matched to a gene. The second PCR ran about 6 to 12 cycles with a sample-barcoded 5' primer and J-beta primers. From the 5' RACE reads, TCRdb called clonotypes with MiXCR, one entry per CDR3 protein. The repertoire holds about a million distinct CDR3 sequences, with approximately 49% as singletons.

This receptor was obtained from a man under 40 in good health. The genes are TRBV28 and TRBJ2-7, with 9 bases fitting TRBD2. Sequenced input: blood. The CDR3 DNA sequence: TGTGCCAGCAGTTCTAGCGGGGACTCCTACGAGCAGTACTTC. Translation: CASSSSGDSYEQYF.